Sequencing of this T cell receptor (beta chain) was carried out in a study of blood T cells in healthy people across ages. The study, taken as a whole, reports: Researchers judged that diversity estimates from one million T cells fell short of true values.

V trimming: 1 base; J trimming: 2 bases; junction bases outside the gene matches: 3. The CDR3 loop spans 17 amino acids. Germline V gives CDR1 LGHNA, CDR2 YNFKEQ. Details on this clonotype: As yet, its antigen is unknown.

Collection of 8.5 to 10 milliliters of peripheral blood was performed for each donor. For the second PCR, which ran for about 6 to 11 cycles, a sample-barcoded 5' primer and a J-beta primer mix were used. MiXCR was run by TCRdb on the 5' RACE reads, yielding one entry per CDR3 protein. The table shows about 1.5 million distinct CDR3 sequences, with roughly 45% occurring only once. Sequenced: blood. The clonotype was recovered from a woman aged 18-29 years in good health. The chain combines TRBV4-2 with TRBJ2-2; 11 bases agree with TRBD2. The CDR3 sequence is CASSQGTSGYNTGELFF. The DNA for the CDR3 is TGTGCCAGCAGCCAAGGGACTAGCGGGTATAACACCGGGGAGCTGTTTTTT.